The 32 T cell receptor beta chains below all came from one sample that was sequenced in a study of technical replicates of blood from a few donors. Some clones are missing from TCRdb's copy, which holds only in-frame ones; the method was immunoSEQ multiplex PCR. The sample records 55,000 to 75,000 clones, 70% to 90% being singletons. Sample: PBMCs. The receptor source for this set is a human donor in good health. Some clones in this sample may be carry-over from other donors' samples.

The chain combines TRBV19 with TRBJ1-1; D is possibly TRBD1 (6 bases). Germline-derived CDR1 and CDR2 are LNHDA and SQIVND (reference sequence). The length of the CDR3 is 14 residues. V lost 6 bases and J lost 4, with 15 bases in between. CDR3 DNA: TGTGCCAGTAGGCCACAGGGCGGGGGCACTGAAGCTTTCTTT. Its protein is CASRPQGGGTEAFF.

Details on this clone: Other DNA sequences in the same sample also yield this CDR3. The chain recombines TRBV2 with TRBJ1-1; a weak D match, TRBD1 (6 bases). Trimming stripped 5 bases from V and 2 bases from J, with 9 bases between. Germline V gene sequence: CDR1 SNHLY, CDR2 FYNNEI. There are 13 residues in the CDR3. This chain's CDR3 is CASSLQGNTEAFF. The CDR3 nucleotides are TGTGCCAGCAGTTTACAGGGCAACACTGAAGCTTTCTTT. Supplemented by reference TRBV2 and TRBJ1-1, the full variable domain reads EPEVTQTPSHQVTQMGQEVILRCVPISNHLYFYWYRQILGQKVEFLVSFYNNEISEKSEIFDDQFSVERPDGSNFTLKIRSTKLEDSAMYFCASSLQGNTEAFFGQGTRLTVV.

A note on this clone: The same CDR3 can be traced to other DNA sequences in this sample. The J gene is TRBJ2-2, the V gene TRBV2; TRBD1 matches 8 bases. The V segment lost 4 bases and the J segment 1 base; nucleotides outside the gene matches: 2. From germline, CDR1 is SNHLY and CDR2 FYNNEI. CDR3 length: 15 residues. The CDR3 nucleotides read TGTGCCAGCAGTGGGACAGGGAGGAACACCGGGGAGCTGTTTTTT. This encodes CASSGTGRNTGELFF.

The rearrangement links TRBV29-1 to TRBJ2-4; D perhaps matches TRBD1 (6 bases). The CDR3 sequence is 16 residues long. CDR1 is SQVTM and CDR2 is ANQGSEA in the germline V gene. Trimming pared 6 bases from V and 4 bases from J, leaving 22 bases between. As DNA, the CDR3 is TGCAGCGTCCTGGCCCAACAGGGCGCCCTTAAAAACATTCAGTACTTC. Residues: CSVLAQQGALKNIQYF.

This chain connects TRBV7-8 to TRBJ2-7, with 10 nucleotides matching TRBD1. J lost 5 bases, V lost 7 bases, and 2 bases had no gene match. Germline values: CDR1 SGHVS, CDR2 FQNEAQ. The CDR3 has 12 amino acids. CDR3 sequence (DNA): TGTGCCAGCACCGGGACAGGGGACGAGCAGTACTTC. Translated, it gives CASTGTGDEQYF.

The genes are TRBV2 and TRBJ1-6; TRBD1 aligns across 8 bases. Germline V lookup: CDR1 SNHLY, CDR2 FYNNEI. V lost 5 bases and J lost 6; bases outside the gene matches: 6. CDR3 size: 15 residues. This chain's CDR3 is CASSQTGDTNSPLHF. DNA for the CDR3: TGTGCCAGCAGTCAGACAGGGGACACTAATTCACCCCTCCACTTT.

The chain carries TRBV5-1 and TRBJ2-1; possible D gene TRBD2, 5 bases. The V end was cut by 4 bases, the J end by 10 bases, with 27 bases between. The germline gives CDR1 SGHRS, CDR2 YFSETQ. CDR3 length: 17 residues. The CDR3 DNA follows: TGCGCCAGCAGCACTAGGCTCAGCGGTGGTAATTCTTTGGAGCAGTTCTTC. Translated: CASSTRLSGGNSLEQFF.

This chain links TRBV18 with TRBJ2-1; D is possibly TRBD1 (5 bases). The CDR3 spans 16 residues. Germline CDR1 and CDR2: KGHSH and LQKENI. Between the trimmed V and J ends, which lost 3 bases and 5 bases, there was a span of 17 bases. The CDR3 sequence: CASSPYIQGGDNEQFF. The DNA of the CDR3 is TGTGCCAGCTCACCGTATATCCAGGGTGGAGACAATGAGCAGTTCTTC.

The genes are TRBV9 and TRBJ2-1, with 8 nucleotides matching TRBD2. CDR1 and CDR2 from the germline V gene are SGDLS and YYNGEE. With V trimmed by 0 bases and J by 2 bases, 4 bases remained unmatched. This CDR3 comprises 16 residues. As DNA, the CDR3 is TGTGCCAGCAGCGTAGGGGCGGGGGGACCCTACAATGAGCAGTTCTTC. Translating gives CASSVGAGGPYNEQFF.

The chain is built from TRBV7-7 and TRBJ2-5, with 7 bases matching TRBD1. Unmatched junction bases numbered 8, after V lost 1 base and J lost 3 bases. Per germline, CDR1 SSHAT and CDR2 FNYEAQ (reference sequence). The CDR3 consists of 16 residues. This CDR3 reads CASSLGSAGGKETQYF. The CDR3 DNA is TGTGCCAGCAGCTTAGGTTCGGCAGGGGGAAAAGAGACCCAGTACTTC.

The chain is built from TRBV5-8 and TRBJ2-7; TRBD1 matches 8 bases. CDR3 length: 14 residues. The germline gives CDR1 SGHTS, CDR2 YDEGEE. Trimming removed 6 bases from V and 3 bases from J; junction bases left unmatched: 8. CDR3 in amino acids: CASTNPTGVYEQYF. The DNA for the CDR3 is TGTGCCAGCACCAACCCGACAGGGGTCTACGAGCAGTACTTC.

The chain recombines TRBV18 with TRBJ2-1, with 10 nucleotides matching TRBD2. The CDR3 has 17 residues. Germline CDR1 is KGHSH and CDR2 is LQKENI. V lost 3 bases, J lost 4 bases, and 9 bases stayed unmatched. As DNA, the CDR3 is TGTGCCAGCTCACCCCAGTCGGGACTAGCGCGTTACAATGAGCAGTTCTTC. The encoded protein is CASSPQSGLARYNEQFF.

The chain has TRBV5-4 and TRBJ2-7; TRBD2 matches 12 bases. Germline CDR1 reads SGHNT; CDR2 reads YYREEE (reference sequence). The CDR3 has 16 residues. J gave up 5 bases and V 3 bases, and 9 bases lay outside the gene matches. CDR3 bases: TGTGCCAGCAGCTCCTACCTAGCGGGGGGGATCAACGAGCAGTACTTC. This codes for CASSSYLAGGINEQYF.

The J gene is TRBJ2-3, the V gene TRBV2; tentatively, D is TRBD1 (5 bases). CDR3 length: 15 residues. Germline V gene lookup returns CDR1 SNHLY and CDR2 FYNNEI. Trimming shortened V by 6 bases and J by 1 base, and 14 bases separated the two germline ends. The CDR3 DNA reads TGTGCCAGCAGGGGGCAGGGATTGGGCACAGATACGCAGTATTTT. This encodes CASRGQGLGTDTQYF.

The chain links TRBV5-1 to TRBJ2-7, with D perhaps TRBD1 (6 bases). CDR1 and CDR2 from the germline V gene are SGHRS and YFSETQ. This CDR3 is built from 15 residues. With 0 bases removed from V and 3 bases from J, the gap between germline ends came to 13 bases. The CDR3 spells CASSLGQGLFYEQYF. CDR3 DNA sequence: TGCGCCAGCAGCTTGGGGCAGGGGTTATTCTACGAGCAGTACTTC.

The chain links TRBV2 to TRBJ1-2; 11 bases map to TRBD1. Trimming at V came to 4 bases and at J to 8 bases, leaving 12 bases not matched to a gene. CDR1 is SNHLY, CDR2 FYNNEI, per germline. The CDR3 contains 16 residues. The CDR3 sequence: CASSGQGGQGAGGYTF. DNA for the CDR3: TGTGCCAGCAGTGGACAGGGTGGACAGGGGGCGGGCGGCTACACCTTC.

This chain uses TRBV7-2 with TRBJ2-1; D perhaps matches TRBD2 (6 bases). Germline values: CDR1 SGHTA, CDR2 FQGNSA. The CDR3 runs 14 residues. The V end lost 5 bases, the J end lost 8 bases, and 16 bases lay between the germline ends. CDR3 region: CASSPGLPNDEQFF. The CDR3 DNA reads as TGTGCCAGCAGCCCTGGACTACCCAACGATGAGCAGTTCTTC.

The chain uses TRBV7-6 and TRBJ2-3, with D uncertain. Germline values: CDR1 SGHVS, CDR2 FNYEAQ. V was clipped by 5 bases and J by 3 bases, with 6 bases between them. The CDR3 sequence is 12 residues long. CDR3 protein: CASSTTTDTQYF. In DNA form, the CDR3 reads TGTGCCAGCAGCACAACAACAGATACGCAGTATTTT.

This chain links TRBV12-5 with TRBJ1-3; D is perhaps TRBD1 (5 bases). Germline V gives CDR1 LGHNT, CDR2 FRNRAP. Trimming pared 10 bases from V and 3 bases from J, leaving 19 bases between. The CDR3 is made up of 15 amino acids. CDR3 in amino acids: CATKRGGQGGNTIYF. CDR3 DNA: TGTGCTACCAAAAGGGGTGGGCAAGGTGGAAACACCATATATTTT.

The rearrangement links TRBV7-9 to TRBJ2-7; possibly TRBD1 for D (5 bases). Looked up from germline, CDR1 is SEHNR and CDR2 is FQNEAQ (reference sequence). The CDR3 is 14 residues long. The V gene lost 5 bases and the J gene lost 3 bases, with 14 bases spanning the gap. The CDR3 loop reads CASSNRLQDYEQYF. CDR3 in DNA: TGTGCCAGCAGCAACAGGTTACAGGACTACGAGCAGTACTTC.

The chain recombines TRBV18 with TRBJ2-1; D unresolved. The CDR3 is 13 amino acids. Germline CDR1 and CDR2: KGHSH and LQKENI. Trimming removed 1 base at V and 4 bases at J, with 5 bases between. CDR3: CASSPLLYNEQFF. The CDR3 bases are TGTGCCAGCTCACCACTACTTTACAATGAGCAGTTCTTC.

The V and J genes are TRBV10-1 and TRBJ1-5, with D maybe TRBD1 (5 bases). This CDR3 has 14 amino acids. Germline CDR1 is WNHNN and CDR2 is SYGVQD (reference sequence). V lost 6 bases to trimming and J lost 4 bases, with 13 bases between them. The CDR3: CASSGRQKNQPQHF. In DNA form, the CDR3 reads TGCGCCAGCAGCGGGCGACAGAAAAATCAGCCCCAGCATTTT.

The gene calls are TRBV11-2 and TRBJ1-2; possibly TRBD1 for D (6 bases). Germline-derived CDR1 and CDR2 are SGHAT and FQNNGV. Trimming took off 5 bases at V and 0 bases at J, with 13 bases between the two ends. CDR3 length: 15 residues. CDR3 amino acids: CASSRTARTNYGYTF. The CDR3 DNA sequence: TGTGCCAGCAGCCGGACAGCCAGGACTAACTATGGCTACACCTTC.

This clone was recorded only once. This chain joins TRBV5-4 and TRBJ2-7; unclear D gene. Germline V gene sequence: CDR1 SGHNT, CDR2 YYREEE (reference sequence). This CDR3 spans 12 amino acids. Trimming removed 2 bases from V and 6 bases from J, with 9 bases in between. DNA for the CDR3: TGTGCCAGCAGCTTATTCCCCTCCGAGCAGTACTTC. Its translation: CASSLFPSEQYF.

V usage is TRBV5-4 and J usage is TRBJ2-1; 13 bases fit TRBD2. Germline V gene sequence: CDR1 SGHNT, CDR2 YYREEE (reference sequence). V lost 5 bases to trimming and J lost 6 bases; unmatched junction nucleotides: 5. This CDR3 region has 15 residues. The CDR3 DNA reads as TGTGCCAGCAGTCCTACTAGCGGGGGGGGCAATGAGCAGTTCTTC. It specifies CASSPTSGGGNEQFF.

Comment on this clone: A junction end diverges from the germline sequence, so it may reflect a read error. The chain joins TRBV7-2 to TRBJ2-4; 12 bases match TRBD2. The CDR3 length is 14 residues. The V gene's germline CDR1 is SGHTA and CDR2 FQGNSA. CDR3 coding DNA: TGTGCCAGCAGCTCAGGACTAGCGGGGAGGGAAGTTCGCTTC. Its translation is CASSSGLAGREVRF.

The chain combines TRBV11-2 with TRBJ1-5; D may be TRBD1 (5 bases). In germline, CDR1 is SGHAT, CDR2 FQNNGV. The V end lost 5 bases, the J end lost 4 bases, and 21 bases lay between the germline ends. The CDR3 is made up of 17 amino acids. The CDR3, as DNA: TGTGCCAGCAGCGCCCCCTTTGGGGCCGTGGGAAATCAGCCCCAGCATTTT. Residues: CASSAPFGAVGNQPQHF.

The CDR3 DNA reads as TGTGCCACCGGGGGGGGCTATGGCTACACCTTC. Translation: CATGGGYGYTF. The V call is TRBV5-6, the J call TRBJ1-2, with D perhaps matching TRBD1 (5 bases). The V gene lost 9 bases and the J gene lost 4 bases, with 10 bases spanning the gap. CDR1 is SGHDT, CDR2 YYEEEE, per germline. The CDR3 extends over 11 amino acids.

The rearrangement links TRBV25-1 to TRBJ2-2, with a weak D call TRBD2 (5 bases). Trimming left V 5 bases short and J 7 bases short, with 14 bases between. This CDR3 region has 14 residues. The germline gives CDR1 MGHDK, CDR2 SYGVNS. The CDR3 nucleotides read TGTGCCAGCAGTTTCTCTCATGGGAGCGGGGAGCTGTTTTTT. This gives the protein CASSFSHGSGELFF.

This chain links TRBV11-3 with TRBJ2-2; 8 bases line up with TRBD1. Unmatched junction bases numbered 7, after V lost 5 bases and J lost 2 bases. The germline CDR1 and CDR2 sequences are SGHNT and YENEEA. The CDR3 runs to 16 residues. The CDR3 DNA reads TGTGCCAGCAGCCCCGGGGACAGGCGTAACACCGGGGAGCTGTTTTTT. It encodes CASSPGDRRNTGELFF.

This chain links TRBV10-3 with TRBJ2-7; no firm D call. The CDR3 loop spans 12 amino acids. Germline loops: CDR1 ENHRY, CDR2 SYGVKD. V was pared by 3 bases and J by 2 bases, with 5 bases between. The CDR3 DNA reads TGTGCCATCAGTGACAGGACCTACGAGCAGTACTTC. Protein product: CAISDRTYEQYF.

This clone was seen a few times. This chain connects TRBV9 to TRBJ2-2; 9 positions match TRBD1. After removal of 3 bases from V and 4 bases from J, the junction contained 10 bases not matched to a gene. This CDR3 is built from 17 residues. The germline V gene encodes CDR1 SGDLS and CDR2 YYNGEE. CDR3 DNA: TGTGCCAGCAGCGGAGGTTCGGGACAGGGCAGCACCGGGGAGCTGTTTTTT. This encodes CASSGGSGQGSTGELFF.